This T cell receptor beta chain originates from a study of low-dose radiotherapy and immunotherapy resistance in tumors. As for the study in general: Oral aspirin 300 mg was taken by patients daily for four cycles from cycle 1 day 1.

The CDR3 consists of 15 residues. Germline-derived CDR1 and CDR2 are SSHAT and FNYEAQ (reference sequence). This clonotype is labeled as medium-sized. An end of the junction does not agree with germline; a read error may underlie this. The time point here: before trial treatment. Inclusion covered patients whose advanced solid tumors lacked tumor-infiltrating lymphocytes. Primers targeting TRAV and TRBV primed first-strand cDNA, covering alpha and beta chains. TCR amplification used roughly 20 PCR cycles, a constant-region primer and a V-primer adapter. mRNA, once isolated, was amplified by in vitro transcription. TCRdb itself ran the reads through MiXCR, one entry per CDR3 protein. Of around 79,000 distinct CDR3 sequences listed, about 20% are singletons.

Specimen: PBMCs, collected before treatment. The clonotype comes from a male donor with prostate cancer. The rearrangement uses TRBV7-7 and TRBJ2-5, with 8 bases matching TRBD2. The CDR3 sequence is CASSLTRGRRETQYF. The CDR3 nucleotides read TGTGCTAGCAGCTTAACCCGCGGGAGGAGGGAGACCCAGTACTTC.